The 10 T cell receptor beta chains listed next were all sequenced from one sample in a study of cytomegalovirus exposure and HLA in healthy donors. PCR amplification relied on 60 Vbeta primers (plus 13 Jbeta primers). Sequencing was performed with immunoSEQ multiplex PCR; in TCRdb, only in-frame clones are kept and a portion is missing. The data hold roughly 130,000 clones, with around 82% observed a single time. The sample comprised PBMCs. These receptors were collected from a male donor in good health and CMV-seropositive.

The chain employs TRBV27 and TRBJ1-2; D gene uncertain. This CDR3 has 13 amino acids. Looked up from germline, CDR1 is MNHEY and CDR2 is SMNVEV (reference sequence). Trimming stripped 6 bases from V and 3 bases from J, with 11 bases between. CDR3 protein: CASSPTDHYGYTF. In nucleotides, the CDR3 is TGTGCCAGCAGCCCCACAGATCACTATGGCTACACCTTC.

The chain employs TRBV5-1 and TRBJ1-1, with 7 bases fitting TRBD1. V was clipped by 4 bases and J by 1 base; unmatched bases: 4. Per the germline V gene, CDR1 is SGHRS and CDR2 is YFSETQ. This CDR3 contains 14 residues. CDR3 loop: CASSGGTANTEAFF. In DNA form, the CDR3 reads TGCGCCAGCAGCGGCGGGACAGCGAACACTGAAGCTTTCTTT.

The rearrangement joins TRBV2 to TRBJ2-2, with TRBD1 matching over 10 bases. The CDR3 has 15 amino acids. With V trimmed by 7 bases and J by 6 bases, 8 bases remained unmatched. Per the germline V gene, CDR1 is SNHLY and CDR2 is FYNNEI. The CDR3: CASNPGTGVAGELFF. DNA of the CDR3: TGTGCCAGCAACCCCGGGACAGGGGTGGCCGGGGAGCTGTTTTTT. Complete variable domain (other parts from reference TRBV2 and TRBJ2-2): EPEVTQTPSHQVTQMGQEVILRCVPISNHLYFYWYRQILGQKVEFLVSFYNNEISEKSEIFDDQFSVERPDGSNFTLKIRSTKLEDSAMYFCASNPGTGVAGELFFGEGSRLTVL.

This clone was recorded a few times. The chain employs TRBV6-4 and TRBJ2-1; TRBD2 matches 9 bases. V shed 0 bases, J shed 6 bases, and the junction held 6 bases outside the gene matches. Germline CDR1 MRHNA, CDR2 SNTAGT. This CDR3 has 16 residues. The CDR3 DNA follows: TGTGCCAGCAGTGACTCGAAGGCGGGAGGGGGCAATGAGCAGTTCTTC. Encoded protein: CASSDSKAGGGNEQFF.

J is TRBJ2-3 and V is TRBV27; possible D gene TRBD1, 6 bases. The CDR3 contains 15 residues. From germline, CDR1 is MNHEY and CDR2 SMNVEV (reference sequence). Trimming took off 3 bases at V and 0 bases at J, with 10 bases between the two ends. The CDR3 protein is CASSLDRPSTDTQYF. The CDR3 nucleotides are TGTGCCAGCAGTTTGGACAGACCTAGCACAGATACGCAGTATTTT.

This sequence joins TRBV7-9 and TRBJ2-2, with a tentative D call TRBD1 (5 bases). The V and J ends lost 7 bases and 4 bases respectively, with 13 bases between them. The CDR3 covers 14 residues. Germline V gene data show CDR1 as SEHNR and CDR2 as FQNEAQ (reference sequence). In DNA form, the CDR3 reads TGTGCCAGCAACCCGACAGCCCTCACCGGGGAGCTGTTTTTT. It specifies CASNPTALTGELFF.

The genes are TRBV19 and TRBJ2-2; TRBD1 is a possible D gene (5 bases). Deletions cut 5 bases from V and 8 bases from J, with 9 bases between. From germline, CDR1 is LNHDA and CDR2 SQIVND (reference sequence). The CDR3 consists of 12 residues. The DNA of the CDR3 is TGTGCCAGTAGTGTTCAGGGAGGGGAGCTGTTTTTT. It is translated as CASSVQGGELFF.

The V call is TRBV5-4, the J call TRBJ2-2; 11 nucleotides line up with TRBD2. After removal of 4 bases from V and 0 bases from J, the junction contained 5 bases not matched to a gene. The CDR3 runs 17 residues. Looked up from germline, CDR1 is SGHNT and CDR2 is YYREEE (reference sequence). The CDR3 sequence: CASSPGTSGANTGELFF. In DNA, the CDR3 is TGTGCCAGCAGCCCCGGGACTAGCGGCGCGAACACCGGGGAGCTGTTTTTT.

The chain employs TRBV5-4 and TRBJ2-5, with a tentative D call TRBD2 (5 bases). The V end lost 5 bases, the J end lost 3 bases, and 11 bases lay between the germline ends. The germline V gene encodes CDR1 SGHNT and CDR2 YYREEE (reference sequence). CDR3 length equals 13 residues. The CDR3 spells CASRTGLEETQYF. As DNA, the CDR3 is TGTGCCAGCAGAACCGGACTGGAAGAGACCCAGTACTTC. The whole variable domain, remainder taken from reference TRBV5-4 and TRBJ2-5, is ETGVTQSPTHLIKTRGQQVTLRCSSQSGHNTVSWYQQALGQGPQFIFQYYREEENGRGNFPPRFSGLQFPNYSSELNVNALELDDSALYLCASRTGLEETQYFGPGTRLLVL.

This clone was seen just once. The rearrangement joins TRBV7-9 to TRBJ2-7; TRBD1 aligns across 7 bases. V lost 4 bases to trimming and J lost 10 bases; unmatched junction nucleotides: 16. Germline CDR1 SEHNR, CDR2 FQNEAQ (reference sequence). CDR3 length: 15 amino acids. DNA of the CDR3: TGTGCCAGCAGCTCGACGGGACAGACCACCTCTGAACAGTACTTC. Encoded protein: CASSSTGQTTSEQYF.